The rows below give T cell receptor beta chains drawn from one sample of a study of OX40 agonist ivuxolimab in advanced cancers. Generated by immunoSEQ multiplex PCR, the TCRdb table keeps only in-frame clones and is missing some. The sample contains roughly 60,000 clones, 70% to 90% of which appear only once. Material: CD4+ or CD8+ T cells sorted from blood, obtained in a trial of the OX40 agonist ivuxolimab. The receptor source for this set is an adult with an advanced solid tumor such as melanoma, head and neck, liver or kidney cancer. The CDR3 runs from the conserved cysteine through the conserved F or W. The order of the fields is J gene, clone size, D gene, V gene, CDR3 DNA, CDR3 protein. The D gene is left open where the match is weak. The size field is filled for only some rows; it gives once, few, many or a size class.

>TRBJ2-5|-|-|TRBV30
TGTGCCTGTGCTCCAACGGAGACCCAGTACTTC
CACAPTETQYF
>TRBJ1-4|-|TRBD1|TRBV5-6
TGTGCCAGCAGCAGCTTGGGTTCAGGGGGTCGGGATAATGAAAAACTGTTTTTT
CASSSLGSGGRDNEKLFF
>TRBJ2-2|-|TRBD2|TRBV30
TGTGCCTGGAGTTTTAGCGGGGGGGCCGCGGGCGGGGAGCTGTTTTTT
CAWSFSGGAAGGELFF
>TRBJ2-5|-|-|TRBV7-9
TGTGCCAGCAGCCTAGAGACCCAGTACTTC
CASSLETQYF
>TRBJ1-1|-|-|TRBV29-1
TGCAGCGTTGACGGTGCGGGAAACACTGAAGCTTTCTTT
CSVDGAGNTEAFF
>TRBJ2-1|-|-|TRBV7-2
TGTGCCAGCAGCTTAGACCCCTCCTACAATGAGCAGTTCTTC
CASSLDPSYNEQFF
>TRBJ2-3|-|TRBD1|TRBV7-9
TGTGCCAGCAGCTTGGGGGACAGGGGAGGGACAGATACGCAGTATTTT
CASSLGDRGGTDTQYF
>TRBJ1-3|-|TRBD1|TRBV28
TGTGCCAGCAGTGCCCTGGACAGGGATGGAAACACCATATATTTT
CASSALDRDGNTIYF
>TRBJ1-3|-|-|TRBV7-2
TGTGCCAGCAGCTTAGGGGAGGGAAACACCATATATTTT
CASSLGEGNTIYF
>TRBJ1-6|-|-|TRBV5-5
TGTGCCAGCACCAATAATGGGTATTCACCCCTCCACTTT
CASTNNGYSPLHF
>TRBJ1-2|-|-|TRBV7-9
TGTGCCAGCAGCTTAGGGGGGCCCTATGGCTACACCTTC
CASSLGGPYGYTF
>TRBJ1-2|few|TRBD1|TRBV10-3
TGTGCCATCGACAGGGGATACAACTATGGCTACACCTTC
CAIDRGYNYGYTF
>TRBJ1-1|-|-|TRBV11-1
TGTGCCAGCAGCTTAGCGCTGGCAGCTGAAGCTTTCTTT
CASSLALAAEAFF